The 19 T cell receptor beta chains below all came from one sample that was sequenced in a study of CD8 T cells in Susac syndrome. A quantity of about 0.5 to 1 ug RNA underwent reverse transcription using random hexamers. From the immunoSEQ multiplex PCR reads, TCRdb called clonotypes with MiXCR, one entry per CDR3 protein. The sample includes a few hundred thousand distinct CDR3 sequences, 85% to 90% seen only once; the top ten take roughly 0.11%. Sequencing used CD8+ T cells from PBMCs. These receptors all come from a human donor with multiple sclerosis.

This clonotype was detected only once. The rearrangement joins TRBV28 to TRBJ2-7; TRBD2 agrees at 8 bases. Germline lookup yields CDR1 MDHEN and CDR2 SYDVKM. V gave up 10 bases and J gave up 4 bases; unmatched junction bases: 12. The CDR3 totals 14 residues. The CDR3 DNA is TGTGCCACCATCCGGGAGGGGGAAGTTTACGAGCAGTACTTC. Its protein is CATIREGEVYEQYF.

The chain joins TRBV7-2 to TRBJ2-7; D remains ambiguous. Germline assignment: CDR1 SGHTA and CDR2 FQGNSA. The V end was cut by 5 bases, the J end by 2 bases, with 10 bases between. The CDR3 totals 13 residues. The CDR3 coding sequence is TGTGCCAGCAGCCGTGGACCGGCCTACGAGCAGTACTTC. Its translation: CASSRGPAYEQYF.

The V call is TRBV2, the J call TRBJ1-5, with a possible D match to TRBD1 (5 bases). The germline CDR1 and CDR2 sequences are SNHLY and FYNNEI. This CDR3 has 17 residues. V was pared by 8 bases and J by 2 bases, with 22 bases between. CDR3: CASGPPDYRLRNQPQHF. CDR3 in DNA: TGTGCCAGCGGGCCCCCGGATTACAGGTTGCGCAATCAGCCCCAGCATTTT.

The rearrangement uses TRBV7-9 and TRBJ2-3; D tentatively reads TRBD1 or TRBD2 (6 bases each). Germline values: CDR1 SEHNR, CDR2 FQNEAQ (reference sequence). The CDR3 spans 15 residues. V dropped 3 bases and J dropped 7 bases, with 17 bases sitting between them. CDR3 coding DNA: TGTGCCAGCAGCTTCGTGTGGGGGGCACAATATACGCAGTATTTT. Amino acid sequence: CASSFVWGAQYTQYF.

V usage is TRBV7-2 and J usage is TRBJ2-1; 8 positions match TRBD1. J was trimmed by 9 bases and V by 5 bases; bases with no gene match: 6. The V gene's germline CDR1 is SGHTA and CDR2 FQGNSA. The CDR3 covers 13 residues. The CDR3 DNA reads TGTGCCAGCAGCACGGGACAGGTCAGTGAGCAGTTCTTC. Its protein is CASSTGQVSEQFF.

V and J are TRBV6-2 or TRBV6-3 and TRBJ1-4; 7 bases match TRBD1. Trimming removed 6 bases from V and 8 bases from J; junction bases left unmatched: 3. Germline V CDR1 and CDR2: MNHEY, SVGEGT. The CDR3 has 12 amino acids. CDR3 residues: CASSPQGEKLFF. The CDR3 region has the DNA TGTGCCAGCAGCCCACAGGGGGAAAAACTGTTTTTT.

The rearrangement uses TRBV12-5 and TRBJ1-2; D is possibly TRBD1 (5 bases). V lost 5 bases, J lost 5 bases, and 12 bases lay in between. Germline V gene data show CDR1 as LGHNT and CDR2 as FRNRAP. This CDR3 has 13 residues. The CDR3 nucleotides read TGTGCTAGTGGTGCGACAGACGATTATGGCTACACCTTC. It yields the protein CASGATDDYGYTF. The full variable domain, in which reference TRBV12-5 and TRBJ1-2 provide the parts outside the CDR3, is DARVTQTPRHKVTEMGQEVTMRCQPILGHNTVFWYRQTMMQGLELLAYFRNRAPLDDSGMPKDRFSAEMPDATLATLKIQPSEPRDSAVYFCASGATDDYGYTFGSGTRLTVV.

The V call is TRBV7-2, the J call TRBJ2-5; 10 positions match TRBD2. CDR3 length equals 16 residues. V lost 6 bases, J lost 5 bases, and 12 bases stayed unmatched. CDR1 SGHTA and CDR2 FQGNSA come from the germline V gene. CDR3 sequence reads: CASRVLAGAPWETQYF. The CDR3 bases are TGTGCCAGCAGGGTTCTAGCGGGGGCTCCGTGGGAGACCCAGTACTTC.

The chain employs TRBV12-3 or TRBV12-4 and TRBJ1-1; weak D call: TRBD1 (5 bases). V was pared by 3 bases and J by 0 bases, with 11 bases between. The CDR3 has 15 residues. CDR3 region: CASSLEQEVNTEAFF. CDR3 sequence (DNA): TGTGCCAGCAGTTTGGAACAGGAGGTGAACACTGAAGCTTTCTTT.

The chain carries TRBV7-9 and TRBJ1-1, with D hard to call. Germline-derived CDR1 and CDR2 are SEHNR and FQNEAQ (reference sequence). The CDR3 is 14 residues long. Trimming stripped 2 bases from V and 4 bases from J, with 11 bases between. The CDR3 DNA is TGTGCCAGCAGCTTAAGCGGGTTTCTCACTGAAGCTTTCTTT. This sequence encodes CASSLSGFLTEAFF.

This clonotype has just one count. This sequence joins TRBV30 and TRBJ2-7, with TRBD2 identical over 11 bases. Germline lookup yields CDR1 GTSNPN and CDR2 SVGIG (reference sequence). With 5 bases clipped from V and 2 bases from J, the junction kept 5 bases outside the gene matches. The CDR3 extends over 14 amino acids. CDR3 DNA: TGTGCCTGGGCCGGGACTAGCGGAACCTACGAGCAGTACTTC. Its protein product is CAWAGTSGTYEQYF.

The chain combines TRBV6-1 with TRBJ1-1; no clear D gene. The CDR3 runs 15 residues. The V end lost 2 bases, the J end lost 7 bases, and 17 bases lay between the germline ends. In germline, CDR1 is MNHNS, CDR2 SASEGT. The CDR3 nucleotides read TGTGCCAGCAGTGAAAGGCAAGTAACCCCAGATGAAGCTTTCTTT. Its protein product is CASSERQVTPDEAFF.

This rearrangement joins TRBV4-1 to TRBJ1-2; 7 nucleotides agree with TRBD1. The germline V gene encodes CDR1 MGHRA and CDR2 YSYEKL. There are 15 residues in the CDR3. J lost 3 bases, V lost 3 bases, and 7 bases had no gene match. CDR3 sequence (DNA): TGCGCCAGCAGCCATTCCGGACAGGAAGACTATGGCTACACCTTC. Translation gives CASSHSGQEDYGYTF.

The chain employs TRBV5-6 and TRBJ2-1, with 10 bases matching TRBD2. V lost 1 base and J lost 7; bases outside the gene matches: 2. The CDR3 is 14 residues long. Germline-derived CDR1 and CDR2 are SGHDT and YYEEEE. The CDR3: CASSLQGLANEQFF. The CDR3 DNA reads as TGTGCCAGCAGCTTGCAGGGACTAGCGAATGAGCAGTTCTTC.

The V gene is TRBV28, the J gene TRBJ1-2, with a possible D match to TRBD1 (5 bases). V lost 6 bases, J lost 0 bases, and 14 bases lay in between. Per the germline V gene, CDR1 is MDHEN and CDR2 is SYDVKM. This CDR3 spans 15 amino acids. CDR3 protein: CASRTPGAPNYGYTF. The CDR3 nucleotides read TGTGCCAGCAGAACCCCCGGGGCTCCTAACTATGGCTACACCTTC.

V usage is TRBV10-2 and J usage is TRBJ2-1, with 11 bases matching TRBD2. Per the germline V gene, CDR1 is WSHSY and CDR2 is SAAADI. The CDR3 has 14 amino acids. The V gene end was trimmed by 8 bases and the J gene end by 8 bases; junction bases not matched to a gene: 8. The CDR3 loop reads CASGIAGGPHEQFF. The CDR3, as DNA: TGCGCCAGCGGGATAGCGGGGGGGCCCCATGAGCAGTTCTTC.

The chain combines TRBV29-1 with TRBJ2-7; TRBD1 or TRBD2 may be the D gene (5 bases each). Trimming removed 5 bases at V and 0 bases at J, with 17 bases between. The CDR3 has 15 amino acids. Germline V gene data show CDR1 as SQVTM and CDR2 as ANQGSEA. CDR3 DNA: TGCAGCGTTACCGGGGCCCGGTCGATCTCCTACGAGCAGTACTTC. Translation gives CSVTGARSISYEQYF.

This clonotype was observed a handful of times. The rearrangement uses TRBV27 and TRBJ2-1, with D uncertain. Trimming shortened V by 2 bases and J by 8 bases, and 10 bases separated the two germline ends. The CDR3 is made up of 13 amino acids. Germline values: CDR1 MNHEY, CDR2 SMNVEV (reference sequence). CDR3 loop: CASSLPVLDEQFF. The CDR3 bases are TGTGCCAGCAGTTTACCAGTCTTGGATGAGCAGTTCTTC.

The chain couples TRBV19 to TRBJ2-2, with D unclear. Germline CDR1 reads LNHDA; CDR2 reads SQIVND (reference sequence). CDR3 length: 15 residues. Trimming removed 10 bases from V and 0 bases from J, with 15 bases in between. For the CDR3, the DNA is TGTGCCACTACTCAGACGGAATCGAACACCGGGGAGCTGTTTTTT. It specifies CATTQTESNTGELFF. Supplemented by reference TRBV19 and TRBJ2-2, the full variable domain reads DGGITQSPKYLFRKEGQNVTLSCEQNLNHDAMYWYRQDPGQGLRLIYYSQIVNDFQKGDIAEGYSVSREKKESFPLTVTSAQKNPTAFYLCATTQTESNTGELFFGEGSRLTVL.